Listed below are T cell receptor beta chains from one sample, sequenced in a study of T-cell reconstitution after alpha-beta-depleted transplantation in children. TCRdb called the PCR reads again in MiXCR, with one record for every CDR3 protein. The repertoire consists of 450,000 to 550,000 distinct CDR3 sequences, with about an eighth occurring once and the leading ten covering approximately 14%. The starting material was PBMCs, mostly from graft donor cells, obtained 180 days after TCRalphabeta/CD19-depleted stem cell transplant. The receptors come from a female patient between 2 and 10 years old who had a stem cell transplant for aplastic anemia, so the T cells may come from the graft donor. The CDR3 runs from the conserved cysteine through the conserved F or W. A D gene is named only where the DNA matches it firmly. A clone size is listed for some rows: how often the clone was seen (once, few, many), or a class if it is expanded.

v_gene: TRBV12-3/TRBV12-4
d_gene: NA
j_gene: TRBJ2-5
abundance: many
CDR3nt: TGTGCCAGCAGAGGGGGACTCGAGTCCCGGGAGACCCAGTACTTC
CDR3aa: CASRGGLESRETQYF

v_gene: TRBV3-1
d_gene: TRBD2
j_gene: TRBJ2-3
abundance: NA
CDR3nt: TGTGCCAGCAGCCACACGCGACTAGCGGGAGGAGATACGCAGTATTTT
CDR3aa: CASSHTRLAGGDTQYF

v_gene: TRBV20-1
d_gene: TRBD2
j_gene: TRBJ2-1
abundance: NA
CDR3nt: TGCAGTGCCCGAGAGCTAGCGGACTACAATGAGCAGTTCTTC
CDR3aa: CSARELADYNEQFF

v_gene: TRBV5-1
d_gene: NA
j_gene: TRBJ2-5
abundance: NA
CDR3nt: TGCGCCAGCAGCTTCGGTCAGGGAGGCACCCAGTACTTC
CDR3aa: CASSFGQGGTQYF

v_gene: TRBV28
d_gene: NA
j_gene: TRBJ2-7
abundance: NA
CDR3nt: TGTGCCAGCAGTCGGGACTCAGCCTACGAGCAGTACTTC
CDR3aa: CASSRDSAYEQYF

v_gene: TRBV12-3/TRBV12-4
d_gene: NA
j_gene: TRBJ1-5
abundance: few
CDR3nt: TGTGCCAGCAGTTTCACAGATAGCAATCAGCCCCAGCATTTT
CDR3aa: CASSFTDSNQPQHF

v_gene: TRBV12-3/TRBV12-4
d_gene: TRBD2
j_gene: TRBJ2-3
abundance: few
CDR3nt: TGTGCCAGCAGGCTAGGACTAGCGGGAGGATATACGCAGTATTTT
CDR3aa: CASRLGLAGGYTQYF

v_gene: TRBV5-1
d_gene: TRBD1
j_gene: TRBJ2-3
abundance: few
CDR3nt: TGCGCCAGCAGCACGACAGGGACAGATACGCAGTATTTT
CDR3aa: CASSTTGTDTQYF

v_gene: TRBV20-1
d_gene: TRBD1
j_gene: TRBJ2-3
abundance: NA
CDR3nt: TGCAGTGCTAGAGGGCAGGGGGGCACAGATACGCAGTATTTT
CDR3aa: CSARGQGGTDTQYF

v_gene: TRBV29-1
d_gene: TRBD2
j_gene: TRBJ2-2
abundance: few
CDR3nt: TGCAGCGTGACTAGCGGGAGTAGTAACACCGGGGAGCTGTTTTTT
CDR3aa: CSVTSGSSNTGELFF

v_gene: TRBV19
d_gene: NA
j_gene: TRBJ1-1
abundance: many
CDR3nt: TGTGCCAGCAGTATCGGGACGGTGAACACTGAAGCTTTCTTT
CDR3aa: CASSIGTVNTEAFF

v_gene: TRBV20-1
d_gene: NA
j_gene: TRBJ2-7
abundance: few
CDR3nt: TGCAGTGCTAGAGAAATTCAGGGCTACGAGCAGTACTTC
CDR3aa: CSAREIQGYEQYF

v_gene: TRBV6-5
d_gene: NA
j_gene: TRBJ1-4
abundance: NA
CDR3nt: TGTGCCAGCAGTTACCGTTCCGCAGTTGCAACTAATGAAAAACTGTTTTTT
CDR3aa: CASSYRSAVATNEKLFF

v_gene: TRBV6-5
d_gene: NA
j_gene: TRBJ2-3
abundance: NA
CDR3nt: TGTGCCAGCAGTTCAGGTCGGTGGAGGGGGATAAGCACAGATACGCAGTATTTT
CDR3aa: CASSSGRWRGISTDTQYF

v_gene: TRBV6-2/TRBV6-3
d_gene: NA
j_gene: TRBJ2-1
abundance: many
CDR3nt: TGTGCCAGCAGTTTCGGTGGGGAGCAGTTCTTC
CDR3aa: CASSFGGEQFF

v_gene: TRBV29-1
d_gene: TRBD1
j_gene: TRBJ2-7
abundance: NA
CDR3nt: TGCAGCGTTGAAGCTGAGACAGGGTCTACCTACGAGCAGTACTTC
CDR3aa: CSVEAETGSTYEQYF

v_gene: TRBV12-3/TRBV12-4
d_gene: TRBD1
j_gene: TRBJ2-4
abundance: few
CDR3nt: TGTGCCAGCAGTTTAGGGTGGGACAGGGACATTCAGTACTTC
CDR3aa: CASSLGWDRDIQYF

v_gene: TRBV7-2
d_gene: NA
j_gene: TRBJ1-6
abundance: many
CDR3nt: TGTGCCAGCAGCCGGGGGCGTGAACCCCTCCACTTT
CDR3aa: CASSRGREPLHF

v_gene: TRBV7-2
d_gene: NA
j_gene: TRBJ2-1
abundance: NA
CDR3nt: TGTGCCAGCAGCTCGGGACAACACAATGAGCAGTTCTTC
CDR3aa: CASSSGQHNEQFF

v_gene: TRBV12-3/TRBV12-4
d_gene: NA
j_gene: TRBJ2-5
abundance: few
CDR3nt: TGTGCCAGCGGAAACCCACAAGAAAGAGAGACCCAGTACTTC
CDR3aa: CASGNPQERETQYF

v_gene: TRBV29-1
d_gene: NA
j_gene: TRBJ2-1
abundance: NA
CDR3nt: TGCAGCGTTCTACAACAGGGGAGGGGGCAGTTCTTC
CDR3aa: CSVLQQGRGQFF

v_gene: TRBV14
d_gene: NA
j_gene: TRBJ1-4
abundance: few
CDR3nt: TGTGCCAGCAGCTATTCGGCGCGGAAACTGTTTTTT
CDR3aa: CASSYSARKLFF

v_gene: TRBV15
d_gene: TRBD1
j_gene: TRBJ1-1
abundance: NA
CDR3nt: TGTGCCACCAGCAGGGTCCTCGACAGGGTTTCCCCAATGAACACTGAAGCTTTCTTT
CDR3aa: CATSRVLDRVSPMNTEAFF

v_gene: TRBV5-1
d_gene: NA
j_gene: TRBJ1-1
abundance: few
CDR3nt: TGCGCCAGCAGCTTGGGGACGGAGGGCCTGAGAGCTTTCTTT
CDR3aa: CASSLGTEGLRAFF

v_gene: TRBV25-1
d_gene: NA
j_gene: TRBJ2-5
abundance: NA
CDR3nt: TGTGCCAGCAGTGATGGACGGGGGTGGAGGGAGACCCAGTACTTC
CDR3aa: CASSDGRGWRETQYF

v_gene: TRBV20-1
d_gene: NA
j_gene: TRBJ1-2
abundance: NA
CDR3nt: TGCAGTGCTAGAGAAGAAAGAAGACCTGGAAACTATGGCTACACCTTC
CDR3aa: CSAREERRPGNYGYTF

v_gene: TRBV11-1
d_gene: NA
j_gene: TRBJ2-1
abundance: many
CDR3nt: TGTGCCAGCAGCTTAGTTTTGCGCGGACTTGGCAATGAGCAGTTCTTC
CDR3aa: CASSLVLRGLGNEQFF

v_gene: TRBV5-1
d_gene: NA
j_gene: TRBJ1-2
abundance: many
CDR3nt: TGCGCCAGCAGCGGGGGACATCTTAACTATGGCTACACCTTC
CDR3aa: CASSGGHLNYGYTF

v_gene: TRBV12-3/TRBV12-4
d_gene: NA
j_gene: TRBJ1-5
abundance: few
CDR3nt: TGTGCCAGCAGTCGAGACAGGAGTAGCAATCAGCCCCAGCATTTT
CDR3aa: CASSRDRSSNQPQHF